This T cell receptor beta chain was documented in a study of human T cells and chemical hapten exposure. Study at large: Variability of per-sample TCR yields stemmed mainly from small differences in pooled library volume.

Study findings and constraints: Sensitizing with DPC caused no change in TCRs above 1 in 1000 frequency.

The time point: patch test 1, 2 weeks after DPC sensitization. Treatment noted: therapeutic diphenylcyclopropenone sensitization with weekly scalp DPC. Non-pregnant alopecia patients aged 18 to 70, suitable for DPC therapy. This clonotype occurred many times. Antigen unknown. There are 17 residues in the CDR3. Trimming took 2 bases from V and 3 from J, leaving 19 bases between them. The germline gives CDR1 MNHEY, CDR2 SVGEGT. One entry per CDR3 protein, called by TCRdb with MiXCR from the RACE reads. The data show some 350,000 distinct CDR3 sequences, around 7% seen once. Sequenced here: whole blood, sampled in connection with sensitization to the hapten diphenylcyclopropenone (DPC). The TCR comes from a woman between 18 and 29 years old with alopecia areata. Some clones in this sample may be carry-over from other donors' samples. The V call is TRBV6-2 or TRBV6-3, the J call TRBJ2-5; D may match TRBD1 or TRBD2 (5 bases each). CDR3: CASSYLVRGRGEETQYF. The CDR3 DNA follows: TGTGCCAGCAGTTACCTAGTCCGGGGAAGAGGGGAAGAGACCCAGTACTTC.